Shown below are 16 T cell receptor beta chains from a single sample sequenced in a study of CD8+ T cells in alopecia areata listed by TCRdb under 2018. The library was obtained by the immunoSEQ multiplex PCR assay. RNA was extracted from all samples and reverse transcribed into cDNA, which served as template for TCR sequencing. The clones in this table, taken by TCRdb from immuneACCESS, are in-frame only. Not every clone is retained; where verified, under half of the shortfall comes from an unresolved V gene, and the cause of the rest is unknown. The sample profile shows about 110,000 clones; roughly 89% of them were found once. Clones ranked in the top ten supply 20% to 25% of the sample. The time point label, as the study defines it: roughly 24 weeks on oral tofacitinib. The sample's treatment or condition label, decoded: oral pan-JAK inhibitor, 5-10 mg twice daily. The source was CD8+ T cells sorted from blood, collected at week 24, from a patient treated with tofacitinib. These receptor sequences come from a human donor with alopecia areata.

This clone was recorded only once. The genes are TRBV7-9 and TRBJ2-1, with D unresolved. Germline V gives CDR1 SEHNR, CDR2 FQNEAQ (reference sequence). The length of the CDR3 is 15 residues. Trimming pared 3 bases from V and 8 bases from J, leaving 17 bases between. The CDR3 loop is CASSFSAELSHEQFF. CDR3 bases: TGTGCCAGCAGCTTTTCCGCTGAACTTTCCCATGAGCAGTTCTTC.

The rearrangement uses TRBV6-6 and TRBJ2-1, with D hard to call. V lost 4 bases and J 5 bases, leaving 12 bases between the germline ends. Germline V gene data show CDR1 as MNHNY and CDR2 as SVGAGI (reference sequence). The CDR3 runs 14 residues. As DNA, the CDR3 is TGTGCCAGCAGTTCCGGACGTAGCAACAATGAGCAGTTCTTC. Translating gives CASSSGRSNNEQFF.

This clone showed up just once. The chain combines TRBV7-9 with TRBJ2-6; D gene uncertain. V was cut by 4 bases and J by 4 bases, with 14 bases left in between. The germline V gene has CDR1 SEHNR and CDR2 FQNEAQ (reference sequence). The CDR3 runs 16 residues. CDR3 DNA sequence: TGTGCCAGCAGCTCCGCAAGGATTCAAGGGGCCAACGTCCTGACTTTC. Protein sequence: CASSSARIQGANVLTF.

The rearrangement links TRBV6-5 to TRBJ2-7, with D perhaps matching TRBD2 (6 bases). Germline V lookup: CDR1 MNHEY, CDR2 SVGAGI. The CDR3 loop spans 15 amino acids. Trimming left V 0 bases short and J 4 bases short, with 13 bases between. CDR3 residues: CASSYSSRLVYEQYF. DNA of the CDR3: TGTGCCAGCAGTTACTCGAGCCGACTAGTATACGAGCAGTACTTC.

This chain connects TRBV5-1 to TRBJ2-7; 8 positions match TRBD2. This CDR3 region has 12 residues. Germline lookup yields CDR1 SGHRS and CDR2 YFSETQ. V was clipped by 6 bases and J by 5 bases; unmatched bases: 4. The CDR3 is CASNSGENEQYF. DNA of the CDR3: TGCGCCAGCAATAGCGGGGAAAACGAGCAGTACTTC. Together with reference TRBV5-1 and TRBJ2-7, the CDR3 gives the full variable domain: KAGVTQTPRYLIKTRGQQVTLSCSPISGHRSVSWYQQTPGQGLQFLFEYFSETQRNKGNFPGRFSGRQFSNSRSEMNVSTLELGDSALYLCASNSGENEQYFGPGTRLTVT.

This clone is a singleton in its sample. The V call is TRBV7-9, the J call TRBJ2-7, with D possibly TRBD2 on 6 matching bases. CDR1 is SEHNR and CDR2 is FQNEAQ in the germline V gene (reference sequence). Between the trimmed V and J ends, which lost 4 bases and 0 bases, there was a span of 16 bases. The CDR3 is made up of 16 amino acids. The CDR3 sequence: CASSSLRTTYSYEQYF. The DNA for the CDR3 is TGTGCCAGCAGCTCCCTGCGGACTACCTACTCCTACGAGCAGTACTTC.

This clone was recorded once. The chain couples TRBV7-2 to TRBJ2-7; perhaps TRBD2 as D (6 bases). The V and J ends lost 6 bases and 0 bases respectively, with 9 bases between them. The CDR3 runs 13 residues. CDR1 SGHTA and CDR2 FQGNSA come from the germline V gene. The CDR3 sequence is CASRLGGSYEQYF. Here the CDR3 DNA reads TGTGCCAGCAGACTCGGGGGCTCCTACGAGCAGTACTTC.

This clone came up once. The chain is built from TRBV9 and TRBJ2-1; D uncertain. V dropped 0 bases and J dropped 9 bases, with 13 bases sitting between them. Germline V gene sequence: CDR1 SGDLS, CDR2 YYNGEE. The CDR3 is made up of 14 amino acids. CDR3 amino acids: CASSVDGRYSEQFF. In DNA, the CDR3 is TGTGCCAGCAGCGTAGACGGGCGATATAGTGAGCAGTTCTTC.

The V gene is TRBV7-8, the J gene TRBJ2-7; 9 bases agree with TRBD2. The ends lost 1 base at V and 2 bases at J; junction bases unmatched: 6. The CDR3 contains 16 residues. Germline-derived CDR1 and CDR2 are SGHVS and FQNEAQ. The DNA of the CDR3 is TGTGCCAGCAGCTTAGGAGCGGGGGGACTGACCTACGAGCAGTACTTC. It codes for CASSLGAGGLTYEQYF.

In this sample, this clone turned up a few times. The J gene is TRBJ1-5, the V gene TRBV30, with D tentatively TRBD1 (5 bases). The length of the CDR3 is 14 residues. Germline V gene lookup returns CDR1 GTSNPN and CDR2 SVGIG (reference sequence). V lost 0 bases, J lost 4 bases, and 10 bases lay in between. The CDR3, as DNA: TGTGCCTGGAGTGTACTGGGACGGAATCAGCCCCAGCATTTT. Translating gives CAWSVLGRNQPQHF.

This rearrangement joins TRBV7-9 to TRBJ2-1, with TRBD2 identical over 13 bases. The CDR3 length is 17 residues. Losses at the gene ends were 1 base for V and 6 bases for J; bases not matched to a gene: 6. Germline V gene sequence: CDR1 SEHNR, CDR2 FQNEAQ (reference sequence). The DNA of the CDR3 is TGTGCCAGCAGCTTAGAGTGGGGGACTAGCGGGACCAATGAGCAGTTCTTC. Its protein product is CASSLEWGTSGTNEQFF. Using reference TRBV7-9 and TRBJ2-1 for the parts outside the CDR3, the full variable domain is DTGVSQNPRHKITKRGQNVTFRCDPISEHNRLYWYRQTLGQGPEFLTYFQNEAQLEKSRLLSDRFSAERPKGSFSTLEIQRTEQGDSAMYLCASSLEWGTSGTNEQFFGPGTRLTVL.

J is TRBJ2-1 and V is TRBV19, with D perhaps TRBD2 (7 bases). Germline values: CDR1 LNHDA, CDR2 SQIVND (reference sequence). V gave up 3 bases and J gave up 5 bases, with 17 bases separating them. The length of the CDR3 is 16 residues. CDR3 protein: CASSMFGGQINNEQFF. In DNA form, the CDR3 reads TGTGCCAGTAGTATGTTCGGGGGGCAAATAAACAATGAGCAGTTCTTC.

The gene calls are TRBV7-2 and TRBJ1-6; perhaps TRBD1 as D (6 bases). The CDR3 extends over 16 amino acids. Between the trimmed V and J ends, which lost 2 bases and 4 bases, there was a span of 12 bases. Per germline, CDR1 SGHTA and CDR2 FQGNSA. The CDR3, as DNA: TGTGCCAGCAGCTTAACAACAGGGTCATATAATTCACCCCTCCACTTT. Its translation is CASSLTTGSYNSPLHF.

V usage is TRBV29-1 and J usage is TRBJ2-2; 9 bases are shared with TRBD1. The trim removed 1 base at V and 4 bases at J, leaving 1 base unmatched. The V gene's germline CDR1 is SQVTM and CDR2 ANQGSEA. The CDR3 loop spans 14 amino acids. CDR3 in DNA: TGCAGCGTTGAAGGGACAGGGGCCACCGGGGAGCTGTTTTTT. Translation: CSVEGTGATGELFF.

The rearrangement links TRBV4-3 to TRBJ2-6; D possibly matches TRBD1 or TRBD2 (5 bases each). V was cut by 0 bases and J by 0 bases, with 12 bases left in between. Germline V gives CDR1 LGHNA, CDR2 YSLEER. The CDR3 length is 18 residues. The CDR3 region is CASSQDWDDISGANVLTF. For the CDR3, the DNA is TGCGCCAGCAGCCAAGATTGGGACGACATCTCTGGGGCCAACGTCCTGACTTTC.

This sequence joins TRBV6-6 and TRBJ2-5; 8 positions match TRBD2. This CDR3 has 13 amino acids. Losses at the gene ends were 6 bases for V and 9 bases for J; bases not matched to a gene: 9. The germline CDR1 and CDR2 sequences are MNHNY and SVGAGI (reference sequence). CDR3 sequence (DNA): TGTGCCAGCAGCCCCGGGGGTAGCGGGGCCCAGTACTTC. Its translation is CASSPGGSGAQYF.